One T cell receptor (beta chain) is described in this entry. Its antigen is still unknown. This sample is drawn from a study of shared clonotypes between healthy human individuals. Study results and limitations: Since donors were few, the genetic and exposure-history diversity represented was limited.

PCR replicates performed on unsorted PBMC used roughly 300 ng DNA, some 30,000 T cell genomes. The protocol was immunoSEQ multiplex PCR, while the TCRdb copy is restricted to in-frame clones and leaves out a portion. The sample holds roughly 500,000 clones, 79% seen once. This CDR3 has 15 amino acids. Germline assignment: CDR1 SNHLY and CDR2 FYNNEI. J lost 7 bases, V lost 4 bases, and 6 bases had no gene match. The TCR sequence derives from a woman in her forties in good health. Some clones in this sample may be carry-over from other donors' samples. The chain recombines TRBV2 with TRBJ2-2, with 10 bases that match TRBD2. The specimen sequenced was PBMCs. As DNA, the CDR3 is TGTGCCAGCAGTGCAAGCGGGAGGGTCGGCGGGGAGCTGTTTTTT. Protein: CASSASGRVGGELFF.